The entry below gives a single T cell receptor (beta chain) sequence along with its context. Method: immunoSEQ multiplex PCR; TCRdb's copy keeps in-frame clones and lacks some. The sample has about 150,000 clones, approximately 90% seen once. These data belong to a study of T cell responses to AZD1222 COVID-19 vaccine. Germline assignment: CDR1 LGHNT and CDR2 FRNRAP. Trimming pared 6 bases from V and 3 bases from J, leaving 24 bases between. The CDR3 spans 17 residues. The starting material was peripheral blood, obtained 28 days after the second AZD1222 dose. The sequence derives from an adult who received the AZD1222 COVID-19 vaccine. The V call is TRBV12-5, the J call TRBJ2-7, with D possibly matching TRBD1 (5 bases). This CDR3 is CASGRRGDILRGYEQYF. In nucleotides, the CDR3 is TGTGCTAGTGGGCGCCGTGGGGATATACTAAGGGGCTACGAGCAGTACTTC. Supplemented by reference TRBV12-5 and TRBJ2-7, the full variable domain reads DARVTQTPRHKVTEMGQEVTMRCQPILGHNTVFWYRQTMMQGLELLAYFRNRAPLDDSGMPKDRFSAEMPDATLATLKIQPSEPRDSAVYFCASGRRGDILRGYEQYFGPGTRLTVT.